These 2 T cell receptor beta chains were all obtained from the same sample, sequenced in a study of blood T cells in healthy people across ages. A second roughly 6 to 11 cycle PCR used barcoded and J-beta primers. TCRdb reprocessed the 5' RACE reads with MiXCR, giving one entry per CDR3 protein. Of approximately 800,000 distinct CDR3 sequences in the sample, around a quarter were seen once. This sample also appeared in a second study, on T cells of mothers and their children.

Sample: blood. These receptor sequences come from a boy aged 5 to 17 in good health.

V usage is TRBV20-1 and J usage is TRBJ2-1, with 7 bases matching TRBD1. V gave up 1 base and J gave up 3 bases; unmatched junction bases: 6. This CDR3 spans 15 amino acids. Germline lookup yields CDR1 DFQATT and CDR2 SNEGSKA (reference sequence). CDR3 protein: CSARGGQFVYNEQFF. The CDR3 nucleotides read TGCAGTGCTAGAGGGGGACAGTTTGTCTACAATGAGCAGTTCTTC.

This clonotype turned up a few times. The V and J genes are TRBV12-3 or TRBV12-4 and TRBJ1-1; weak D call: TRBD1 (5 bases). V lost 2 bases, J lost 7 bases, and 14 bases lay in between. The CDR3 has 14 amino acids. CDR3 sequence reads: CASSLRGGWSEAFF. The CDR3, as DNA: TGTGCCAGCAGTTTACGGGGGGGGTGGAGTGAAGCTTTCTTT.